One sample yielded the 31 T cell receptor beta chains listed below, sequenced in a study of T cell responses to AZD1222 COVID-19 vaccine. This table comes from immunoSEQ multiplex PCR, and its TCRdb copy is limited to in-frame clones, with some not included. The sample lists 160,000 or so clones; 90% were seen once. This specimen was peripheral blood, taken on day 0 of AZD1222 vaccination. The receptors stem from an adult in good health.

The V gene is TRBV29-1, the J gene TRBJ1-2; 8 bases are a match to TRBD1. Losses at the gene ends were 7 bases for V and 2 bases for J; bases not matched to a gene: 9. Per the germline V gene, CDR1 is SQVTM and CDR2 is ANQGSEA. The CDR3 is 14 amino acids. The CDR3 DNA reads as TGCAGCGCCGGTCTACAGGGGGACAACTATGGCTACACCTTC. This translates into CSAGLQGDNYGYTF.

The chain joins TRBV18 to TRBJ1-6, with D possibly matching TRBD1 (5 bases). Looked up from germline, CDR1 is KGHSH and CDR2 is LQKENI. This CDR3 comprises 13 residues. Between the trimmed V and J ends, which lost 2 bases and 11 bases, there was a span of 10 bases. In DNA form, the CDR3 reads TGTGCCAGCTCACCAATGGGGGAGACACCCCTCCACTTT. It encodes CASSPMGETPLHF.

Comment on this clone: The same CDR3 can be traced to other DNA sequences in this sample. This chain connects TRBV5-6 to TRBJ2-7, with TRBD1 as a possible D gene (5 bases). V lost 2 bases and J lost 3, with 15 bases in between. The CDR3 covers 15 residues. Per germline, CDR1 SGHDT and CDR2 YYEEEE. CDR3 nucleotides: TGTGCCAGCAGCTTTAGGGGTTCAGGGATCTACGAGCAGTACTTC. Translating it yields CASSFRGSGIYEQYF.

V is TRBV6-2 or TRBV6-3 and J is TRBJ2-7; tentatively, D is TRBD1 or TRBD2 (5 bases each). V shed 0 bases and J shed 1 base, with 13 bases lying between them. The CDR3 is 16 amino acids. Germline lookup yields CDR1 MNHEY and CDR2 SVGEGT. CDR3 DNA: TGTGCCAGCAGTTACTCGATCCGGGACGGATCCTACGAGCAGTACTTC. It yields the protein CASSYSIRDGSYEQYF.

The chain joins TRBV12-3 or TRBV12-4 to TRBJ1-2, with D possibly being TRBD1 (5 bases). This CDR3 comprises 13 residues. V lost 3 bases to trimming and J lost 5 bases, with 10 bases between them. The CDR3 coding sequence is TGTGCCAGCAGTTTCAGGGAGTGGTATGGCTACACCTTC. Translated: CASSFREWYGYTF.

This sequence joins TRBV3-1 (or the pseudogene TRBV3-2) and TRBJ2-3; possibly TRBD1 for D (5 bases). This CDR3 is built from 16 residues. Trimming stripped 0 bases from V and 0 bases from J, with 10 bases between. The germline gives CDR1 LGHDT, CDR2 YNNKEL (reference sequence). In nucleotides, the CDR3 is TGTGCCAGCAGCCAAGAGGGGCGGCCTAGCACAGATACGCAGTATTTT. Translated, it gives CASSQEGRPSTDTQYF.

V usage is TRBV9 and J usage is TRBJ2-7; TRBD2 agrees at 13 bases. CDR1 is SGDLS, CDR2 YYNGEE, per germline. The ends lost 3 bases at V and 3 bases at J; junction bases unmatched: 6. This CDR3 has 16 amino acids. CDR3 DNA: TGTGCCAGCAGCGCTGGGGGACTAGCGGGGATCTACGAGCAGTACTTC. Its protein product is CASSAGGLAGIYEQYF.

In its sample, this clone was seen a few times. The rearrangement joins TRBV24-1 to TRBJ2-1, with D perhaps matching TRBD2 (5 bases). The CDR3 runs to 13 residues. Trimming took 6 bases from V and 5 from J, leaving 10 bases between them. Germline lookup yields CDR1 KGHDR and CDR2 SFDVKD. CDR3 coding DNA: TGTGCCACCAGTCAGCGGTCTAACAATGAGCAGTTCTTC. It specifies CATSQRSNNEQFF.

The chain uses TRBV6-5 and TRBJ1-3; perhaps TRBD1 as D (5 bases). CDR3 length equals 15 residues. The ends were cut back, 2 bases at V and 2 bases at J, with 10 bases in the middle. Germline V CDR1 and CDR2: MNHEY, SVGAGI. CDR3 coding DNA: TGTGCCAGCAGTTACGGGGGATCTGCTGGAAACACCATATATTTT. It codes for CASSYGGSAGNTIYF.

The CDR3 here is CASSLLGNYGYTF. DNA of the CDR3: TGTGCCAGCAGTTTACTCGGGAACTATGGCTACACCTTC. V usage is TRBV12-3 or TRBV12-4 and J usage is TRBJ1-2, with D unclear. The CDR3 totals 13 residues. Between the trimmed V and J ends, which lost 2 bases and 2 bases, there was a span of 6 bases.

This chain connects TRBV4-1 to TRBJ2-7; D not certain. The CDR3 consists of 14 residues. Trimming stripped 5 bases from V and 1 base from J, with 12 bases between. Germline loops: CDR1 MGHRA, CDR2 YSYEKL. This CDR3 reads CASSWVAGSYEQYF. In nucleotides, the CDR3 is TGCGCCAGCAGCTGGGTCGCAGGATCCTACGAGCAGTACTTC.

This rearrangement joins TRBV7-9 to TRBJ1-1; 10 bases align to TRBD1. The CDR3 has 16 residues. Per germline, CDR1 SEHNR and CDR2 FQNEAQ (reference sequence). V shed 5 bases, J shed 6 bases, and the junction held 12 bases outside the gene matches. CDR3 sequence: CASSQGTGDRSAEAFF. The CDR3 DNA follows: TGTGCCAGCAGCCAAGGGACAGGGGACCGATCGGCTGAAGCTTTCTTT. Supplemented by reference TRBV7-9 and TRBJ1-1, the full variable domain reads DTGVSQNPRHKITKRGQNVTFRCDPISEHNRLYWYRQTLGQGPEFLTYFQNEAQLEKSRLLSDRFSAERPKGSFSTLEIQRTEQGDSAMYLCASSQGTGDRSAEAFFGQGTRLTVV.

The V call is TRBV19, the J call TRBJ1-1; TRBD1 matches at 9 bases. The V gene end was trimmed by 10 bases and the J gene end by 8 bases; junction bases not matched to a gene: 11. The germline CDR1 and CDR2 sequences are LNHDA and SQIVND (reference sequence). There are 13 residues in the CDR3. CDR3 region: CATTTGGGVEAFF. DNA of the CDR3: TGTGCCACTACGACAGGGGGAGGGGTAGAAGCTTTCTTT.

The chain recombines TRBV28 with TRBJ2-7; 7 bases align to TRBD2. The V segment lost 5 bases and the J segment 2 bases; nucleotides outside the gene matches: 12. This CDR3 comprises 16 residues. In germline, CDR1 is MDHEN, CDR2 SYDVKM. CDR3 sequence reads: CASSGGGAGQTYEQYF. The DNA for the CDR3 is TGTGCCAGCAGTGGGGGGGGAGCGGGCCAAACCTACGAGCAGTACTTC.

J is TRBJ1-5 and V is TRBV6-6; 7 bases agree with TRBD1. The CDR3 extends over 11 amino acids. V was pared by 5 bases and J by 11 bases, with 3 bases of the junction left unmatched. The germline CDR1 and CDR2 sequences are MNHNY and SVGAGI (reference sequence). The DNA of the CDR3 is TGTGCCAGCAGTCGGGACAGTACCCAGCATTTT. Its protein product is CASSRDSTQHF.

Here the CDR3 reads CAWSNIALGGYNEKLFF. In DNA form, the CDR3 reads TGTGCCTGGTCAAACATAGCCCTAGGGGGATATAATGAAAAACTGTTTTTT. This chain links TRBV30 with TRBJ1-4; a possible D gene is TRBD1 (6 bases). This CDR3 contains 17 residues. The V end lost 5 bases, the J end lost 4 bases, and 23 bases lay between the germline ends. CDR1 GTSNPN and CDR2 SVGIG come from the germline V gene (reference sequence). Using reference TRBV30 and TRBJ1-4 for the parts outside the CDR3, the full variable domain is SQTIHQWPATLVQPVGSPLSLECTVEGTSNPNLYWYRQAAGRGLQLLFYSVGIGQISSEVPQNLSASRPQDRQFILSSKKLLLSDSGFYLCAWSNIALGGYNEKLFFGSGTQLSVL.

The V gene is TRBV18, the J gene TRBJ1-5; 7 bases agree with TRBD1. The germline V gene encodes CDR1 KGHSH and CDR2 LQKENI. The CDR3 length is 15 residues. The trim removed 3 bases at V and 6 bases at J, leaving 8 bases unmatched. As DNA, the CDR3 is TGTGCCAGCTCACCTTCTCCCGGGACAGCTCAGCCCCAGCATTTT. Protein sequence: CASSPSPGTAQPQHF.

The chain combines TRBV4-1 with TRBJ2-3; 7 bases map to TRBD1. This CDR3 spans 16 amino acids. Germline CDR1 and CDR2: MGHRA and YSYEKL. V lost 1 base to trimming and J lost 3 bases; unmatched junction nucleotides: 7. CDR3 sequence reads: CASSQAPGQITDTQYF. The CDR3 DNA reads TGCGCCAGCAGCCAAGCGCCGGGACAGATAACAGATACGCAGTATTTT.

The chain has TRBV7-7 and TRBJ2-2; possible D gene TRBD1, 6 bases. CDR1 and CDR2 (germline): SSHAT, FNYEAQ (reference sequence). Trimming pared 3 bases from V and 0 bases from J, leaving 11 bases between. The CDR3 is 16 residues long. CDR3 region: CASSFSDRPNTGELFF. CDR3 sequence (DNA): TGTGCCAGCAGCTTTTCCGACAGGCCGAACACCGGGGAGCTGTTTTTT. Drawing the rest from reference TRBV7-7 and TRBJ2-2, the complete variable domain is GAGVSQSPRYKVTKRGQDVTLRCDPISSHATLYWYQQALGQGPEFLTYFNYEAQPDKSGLPSDRFSAERPEGSISTLTIQRTEQRDSAMYRCASSFSDRPNTGELFFGEGSRLTVL.

The chain is built from TRBV7-9 and TRBJ2-5, with D possibly being TRBD1 or TRBD2 (5 bases each). Trimming left V 5 bases short and J 7 bases short, with 17 bases between. The CDR3 has 14 amino acids. From germline, CDR1 is SEHNR and CDR2 FQNEAQ (reference sequence). The CDR3 bases are TGTGCCAGCAGCGACAGTTCGGGATTGGGGACCCAGTACTTC. This gives the protein CASSDSSGLGTQYF.

The chain uses TRBV5-4 and TRBJ2-5, with 9 bases lining up with TRBD1. With 2 bases clipped from V and 4 bases from J, the junction kept 6 bases outside the gene matches. The CDR3 loop spans 15 amino acids. Germline V gene lookup returns CDR1 SGHNT and CDR2 YYREEE (reference sequence). The CDR3 DNA reads TGTGCCAGCAGCTTACTTAAGACAGGGGGAGAGACCCAGTACTTC. Encoded protein: CASSLLKTGGETQYF.

V is TRBV7-2 and J is TRBJ1-5; a weak D match, TRBD1 (5 bases). The germline CDR1 and CDR2 sequences are SGHTA and FQGNSA. CDR3 size: 15 residues. The V end lost 3 bases, the J end lost 2 bases, and 11 bases lay between the germline ends. CDR3 loop: CASSLGQRGNQPQHF. In nucleotides, the CDR3 is TGTGCCAGCAGCTTGGGGCAGCGTGGCAATCAGCCCCAGCATTTT. The whole variable domain, remainder taken from reference TRBV7-2 and TRBJ1-5, is GAGVSQSPSNKVTEKGKDVELRCDPISGHTALYWYRQSLGQGLEFLIYFQGNSAPDKSGLPSDRFSAERTGGSVSTLTIQRTQQEDSAVYLCASSLGQRGNQPQHFGDGTRLSIL.

V gene TRBV4-3 combines with J gene TRBJ2-2; no firm D call. Looked up from germline, CDR1 is LGHNA and CDR2 is YSLEER. This CDR3 has 16 amino acids. V dropped 0 bases and J dropped 5 bases, with 13 bases sitting between them. Written as DNA, the CDR3 is TGCGCCAGCAGCCAAGATAGACCACCACGAACCGGGGAGCTGTTTTTT. The encoded protein is CASSQDRPPRTGELFF.

V usage is TRBV6-2 or TRBV6-3 and J usage is TRBJ2-7; 7 nucleotides line up with TRBD1. The ends lost 2 bases at V and 3 bases at J; junction bases unmatched: 4. This CDR3 has 14 amino acids. The germline gives CDR1 MNHEY, CDR2 SVGEGT. CDR3 in amino acids: CASSYPTGYYEQYF. In DNA form, the CDR3 reads TGTGCCAGCAGTTACCCGACAGGGTACTACGAGCAGTACTTC.

The CDR3 DNA follows: TGTGCCAGCAGTTTATCGTCGGGAGGCGCCTACGAGCAGTACTTC. Protein: CASSLSSGGAYEQYF. V usage is TRBV27 and J usage is TRBJ2-7, with 7 bases that match TRBD2. V shed 0 bases and J 2 bases; nucleotides not matched to a gene: 4. From germline, CDR1 is MNHEY and CDR2 SMNVEV (reference sequence). The CDR3 is 15 residues long.

Concerning this clone itself: Other DNA variants within this sample encode the same CDR3. This chain links TRBV19 with TRBJ1-5; D unresolved. CDR1 LNHDA and CDR2 SQIVND come from the germline V gene (reference sequence). This CDR3 region has 13 residues. The V end was cut by 2 bases, the J end by 2 bases, with 4 bases between. This CDR3 is CASSISGNQPQHF. The CDR3 DNA follows: TGTGCCAGTAGTATATCGGGCAATCAGCCCCAGCATTTT.

In its sample, this clone was seen once. The chain combines TRBV19 with TRBJ1-5; the match to TRBD1 covers 9 bases. Germline V gives CDR1 LNHDA, CDR2 SQIVND (reference sequence). J gave up 6 bases and V 4 bases, and 13 bases lay outside the gene matches. This CDR3 is built from 17 residues. In nucleotides, the CDR3 is TGTGCCAGTAGTAGCCGAAAGGACAGGGGCCGGGGTCAGCCCCAGCATTTT. Amino acid sequence: CASSSRKDRGRGQPQHF.

The rearrangement links TRBV4-1 to TRBJ1-2; D unresolved. The CDR3 spans 14 residues. Deletions cut 3 bases from V and 8 bases from J, with 16 bases between. CDR1 and CDR2 from the germline V gene are MGHRA and YSYEKL. The CDR3 coding sequence is TGCGCCAGCAGCCATCAAGGCGGCACAAAGGGCTACACCTTC. This sequence encodes CASSHQGGTKGYTF.

A single count supports this clone. This chain links TRBV28 with TRBJ2-7, with 7 bases matching TRBD1. The CDR3 consists of 13 residues. V was pared by 6 bases and J by 2 bases, with 4 bases of the junction left unmatched. In germline, CDR1 is MDHEN, CDR2 SYDVKM. DNA for the CDR3: TGTGCCAGCAGACTGACAGGGACCTACGAGCAGTACTTC. It is translated as CASRLTGTYEQYF.

The chain is built from TRBV19 and TRBJ1-1; D is possibly TRBD1 (5 bases). Trimming stripped 8 bases from V and 0 bases from J, with 10 bases between. The CDR3 is made up of 13 amino acids. Germline V gene sequence: CDR1 LNHDA, CDR2 SQIVND (reference sequence). The CDR3 reads CASDDSLNTEAFF. CDR3 DNA sequence: TGTGCCAGTGACGACAGTCTGAACACTGAAGCTTTCTTT.

This clone was seen just once. The genes are TRBV6-1 and TRBJ1-4; TRBD1 agrees at 8 bases. CDR1 and CDR2 (germline): MNHNS, SASEGT. This CDR3 is built from 15 residues. Germline trimming cut 3 bases from V and 12 bases from J; bases unmatched to any gene: 12. This CDR3 is CASSDIGQGALELFF. CDR3 bases: TGTGCCAGCAGTGATATAGGGCAGGGGGCTCTCGAACTGTTTTTT.